These T cell receptor beta chains were read from a single sample in a study of T cells in Graves' hyperthyroidism and ophthalmopathy. Each CDR3 protein gets one entry after TCRdb re-called the multiplex PCR reads with MiXCR. Among about 300,000 distinct CDR3 sequences listed, around 20% were seen once. Material: blood. The receptors originated from a man aged 50-60 years with Graves' ophthalmopathy. Both conserved end residues are part of each CDR3. Each record gives: D gene, J gene, V gene, clone size, CDR3 protein, CDR3 DNA. The D gene is left open where the match is weak. Only part of the rows carry a size: once, few, many, or a class if the clone is expanded.

D gene: TRBD2; J gene: TRBJ2-5; V gene: TRBV6-1; clone size: many; CDR3 protein: CASSEGGGLAETQYF; CDR3 DNA: TGTGCCAGCAGTGAAGGAGGGGGACTAGCGGAGACCCAGTACTTC
D gene: TRBD1; J gene: TRBJ2-3; V gene: TRBV6-9; clone size: .; CDR3 protein: CASSYLGQPSTDTQYF; CDR3 DNA: TGTGCCAGCAGTTACCTGGGACAGCCTAGCACAGATACGCAGTATTTT
D gene: .; J gene: TRBJ1-4; V gene: TRBV27; clone size: many; CDR3 protein: CASSLSLHGLNEKLFF; CDR3 DNA: TGTGCCAGCAGTTTATCGCTCCACGGGTTAAATGAAAAACTGTTTTTT
D gene: .; J gene: TRBJ1-5; V gene: TRBV19; clone size: few; CDR3 protein: CASSMGVRSNQPQHF; CDR3 DNA: TGTGCCAGTAGTATGGGTGTACGTAGCAATCAGCCCCAGCATTTT
D gene: .; J gene: TRBJ2-4; V gene: TRBV6-1; clone size: few; CDR3 protein: CASTSGDGQGRNIQYF; CDR3 DNA: TGTGCCAGCACCTCGGGGGATGGGCAGGGGAGAAACATTCAGTACTTC
D gene: TRBD1; J gene: TRBJ1-5; V gene: TRBV7-2; clone size: many; CDR3 protein: CASSLAVTGLGSNQPQHF; CDR3 DNA: TGTGCCAGCAGCTTAGCCGTGACAGGGTTAGGTAGCAATCAGCCCCAGCATTTT
D gene: .; J gene: TRBJ2-7; V gene: TRBV11-2; clone size: many; CDR3 protein: CASSLVVTTASYEQYF; CDR3 DNA: TGTGCCAGCAGCTTAGTAGTGACAACGGCTTCCTACGAGCAGTACTTC
D gene: .; J gene: TRBJ2-7; V gene: TRBV28; clone size: many; CDR3 protein: CASRSVWQSYEQYF; CDR3 DNA: TGTGCCAGCAGATCGGTCTGGCAATCTTACGAGCAGTACTTC
D gene: TRBD1; J gene: TRBJ1-4; V gene: TRBV19; clone size: .; CDR3 protein: CASSTGQGNEKLFF; CDR3 DNA: TGTGCCAGTAGTACGGGACAGGGTAATGAAAAACTGTTTTTT
D gene: .; J gene: TRBJ1-1; V gene: TRBV28; clone size: many; CDR3 protein: CASRPDRANTEAFF; CDR3 DNA: TGTGCCAGCAGGCCCGACAGAGCGAACACTGAAGCTTTCTTT
D gene: .; J gene: TRBJ2-1; V gene: TRBV7-9; clone size: many; CDR3 protein: CASSLAWQGIDEQFF; CDR3 DNA: TGTGCCAGCAGCTTAGCGTGGCAGGGTATCGATGAGCAGTTCTTC
D gene: TRBD1; J gene: TRBJ2-7; V gene: TRBV9; clone size: .; CDR3 protein: CASSSTGGPTYEQYF; CDR3 DNA: TGTGCCAGCAGTTCTACAGGGGGACCTACCTACGAGCAGTACTTC
D gene: .; J gene: TRBJ2-7; V gene: TRBV30; clone size: .; CDR3 protein: CAWGISPSSYEQYF; CDR3 DNA: TGTGCCTGGGGTATTTCGCCGAGCTCCTACGAGCAGTACTTC
D gene: TRBD1; J gene: TRBJ1-1; V gene: TRBV28; clone size: .; CDR3 protein: CASRRTGSYHEAFF; CDR3 DNA: TGTGCCAGCAGACGGACAGGGTCCTACCATGAAGCTTTCTTT
D gene: TRBD1; J gene: TRBJ2-3; V gene: TRBV20-1; clone size: .; CDR3 protein: CSASFGTGGADTQYF; CDR3 DNA: TGCAGTGCTAGTTTCGGGACAGGGGGCGCAGATACGCAGTATTTT
D gene: TRBD2; J gene: TRBJ2-1; V gene: TRBV20-1; clone size: .; CDR3 protein: CSARLAGALGAPNEQFF; CDR3 DNA: TGCAGTGCGCGACTAGCGGGAGCCCTAGGGGCCCCCAATGAGCAGTTCTTC
D gene: .; J gene: TRBJ2-7; V gene: TRBV7-9; clone size: .; CDR3 protein: CASSPRGGISYEQYF; CDR3 DNA: TGTGCCAGCAGCCCTCGAGGGGGTATTTCCTACGAGCAGTACTTC
D gene: TRBD1; J gene: TRBJ1-1; V gene: TRBV28; clone size: .; CDR3 protein: CASSVTGTGWGTEAFF; CDR3 DNA: TGTGCCAGCAGTGTGACCGGGACAGGGTGGGGGACTGAAGCTTTCTTT
D gene: TRBD1; J gene: TRBJ2-7; V gene: TRBV28; clone size: .; CDR3 protein: CASTLTGGVSYEQYF; CDR3 DNA: TGTGCCAGCACCCTGACAGGGGGCGTTAGCTACGAGCAGTACTTC
D gene: .; J gene: TRBJ2-7; V gene: TRBV28; clone size: few; CDR3 protein: CASSFLIAKYEQYF; CDR3 DNA: TGTGCCAGCAGTTTCTTAATAGCCAAGTACGAGCAGTACTTC
D gene: TRBD2; J gene: TRBJ2-1; V gene: TRBV5-1; clone size: .; CDR3 protein: CASSPTSGSFEQFF; CDR3 DNA: TGCGCCAGCAGTCCGACTAGCGGGAGCTTTGAGCAGTTCTTC
D gene: .; J gene: TRBJ2-3; V gene: TRBV15; clone size: .; CDR3 protein: CATSRPVTSTDTQYF; CDR3 DNA: TGTGCCACCAGCAGACCGGTAACTAGCACAGATACGCAGTATTTT
D gene: .; J gene: TRBJ1-6; V gene: TRBV7-9; clone size: .; CDR3 protein: CASSRDSFGNSPLHF; CDR3 DNA: TGTGCCAGCAGCAGAGACAGTTTTGGTAATTCACCCCTCCACTTT
D gene: .; J gene: TRBJ1-1; V gene: TRBV5-1; clone size: many; CDR3 protein: CASSIRGVNTEAFF; CDR3 DNA: TGCGCCAGCAGCATTAGGGGAGTGAACACTGAAGCTTTCTTT
D gene: .; J gene: TRBJ2-1; V gene: TRBV19; clone size: .; CDR3 protein: CATRQVGEQFF; CDR3 DNA: TGTGCCACCCGACAGGTGGGTGAGCAGTTCTTC
D gene: TRBD2; J gene: TRBJ2-1; V gene: TRBV7-2; clone size: many; CDR3 protein: CASMWGTSGSSEQFF; CDR3 DNA: TGTGCCAGCATGTGGGGGACTAGCGGGAGTTCTGAGCAGTTCTTC
D gene: TRBD2; J gene: TRBJ2-7; V gene: TRBV5-4; clone size: .; CDR3 protein: CASSSREGEQYF; CDR3 DNA: TGTGCCAGCAGCTCACGGGAGGGAGAGCAGTACTTC
D gene: .; J gene: TRBJ2-7; V gene: TRBV20-1; clone size: many; CDR3 protein: CSARGRSAGTSPYEQYF; CDR3 DNA: TGCAGTGCTAGAGGGCGTTCTGCCGGGACGTCTCCCTACGAGCAGTACTTC
D gene: .; J gene: TRBJ2-7; V gene: TRBV28; clone size: few; CDR3 protein: CASSLKGYHEQYF; CDR3 DNA: TGTGCCAGCAGTTTGAAAGGGTACCACGAGCAGTACTTC
D gene: .; J gene: TRBJ1-2; V gene: TRBV14; clone size: many; CDR3 protein: CASSQGQGFGGYTF; CDR3 DNA: TGTGCCAGCAGCCAAGGTCAAGGGTTTGGTGGCTACACCTTC
D gene: TRBD2; J gene: TRBJ2-1; V gene: TRBV28; clone size: many; CDR3 protein: CASKVGTSGRGEQFF; CDR3 DNA: TGTGCCAGCAAGGTAGGGACTAGCGGGAGAGGTGAGCAGTTCTTC
D gene: TRBD2; J gene: TRBJ2-2; V gene: TRBV12-3/TRBV12-4; clone size: .; CDR3 protein: CASSLSGGAGELFF; CDR3 DNA: TGTGCCAGCAGTTTAAGCGGGGGGGCCGGGGAGCTGTTTTTT
D gene: .; J gene: TRBJ2-6; V gene: TRBV15; clone size: few; CDR3 protein: CATSRDPQVANVLTF; CDR3 DNA: TGTGCCACCAGCAGAGATCCCCAGGTGGCCAACGTCCTGACTTTC
D gene: TRBD1; J gene: TRBJ2-7; V gene: TRBV5-1; clone size: many; CDR3 protein: CASSPFDRADSYEQYF; CDR3 DNA: TGCGCCAGCAGCCCCTTTGACAGGGCCGATTCCTACGAGCAGTACTTC
D gene: .; J gene: TRBJ2-5; V gene: TRBV9; clone size: many; CDR3 protein: CASSVAGGVQETQYF; CDR3 DNA: TGTGCCAGCAGCGTAGCGGGCGGGGTACAAGAGACCCAGTACTTC
D gene: TRBD2; J gene: TRBJ2-3; V gene: TRBV28; clone size: many; CDR3 protein: CASSFTSGIFSDTQYF; CDR3 DNA: TGTGCCAGCAGTTTTACGAGCGGGATTTTTTCAGATACGCAGTATTTT
D gene: .; J gene: TRBJ1-4; V gene: TRBV7-9; clone size: .; CDR3 protein: CASSVSVSNEKLFF; CDR3 DNA: TGTGCCAGCAGCGTTTCAGTCAGTAATGAAAAACTGTTTTTT
D gene: .; J gene: TRBJ1-1; V gene: TRBV27; clone size: .; CDR3 protein: CASSYGWNTEAFF; CDR3 DNA: TGTGCCAGCAGTTACGGGTGGAACACTGAAGCTTTCTTT
D gene: .; J gene: TRBJ1-1; V gene: TRBV14; clone size: .; CDR3 protein: CASSSFPGTEAFF; CDR3 DNA: TGTGCCAGCAGTTCGTTCCCGGGCACTGAAGCTTTCTTT
D gene: .; J gene: TRBJ2-1; V gene: TRBV11-2; clone size: .; CDR3 protein: CASSLEVPSGNEQFF; CDR3 DNA: TGTGCCAGCAGCTTAGAGGTACCCTCCGGGAATGAGCAGTTCTTC
D gene: .; J gene: TRBJ2-1; V gene: TRBV9; clone size: .; CDR3 protein: CASSPLPNSYNEQFF; CDR3 DNA: TGTGCCAGCAGCCCTTTACCCAACTCCTACAATGAGCAGTTCTTC
D gene: .; J gene: TRBJ2-1; V gene: TRBV20-1; clone size: .; CDR3 protein: CSARGRTDQGPYNEQFF; CDR3 DNA: TGCAGTGCTAGAGGAAGGACCGACCAGGGACCCTACAATGAGCAGTTCTTC
D gene: .; J gene: TRBJ1-1; V gene: TRBV7-9; clone size: many; CDR3 protein: CASSLGPLEQAFF; CDR3 DNA: TGTGCCAGCAGTTTGGGTCCTCTAGAGCAAGCTTTCTTT
D gene: TRBD2; J gene: TRBJ2-1; V gene: TRBV20-1; clone size: many; CDR3 protein: CSAFFPFSGGAYNEQFF; CDR3 DNA: TGCAGTGCTTTCTTCCCTTTTTCGGGAGGAGCCTACAATGAGCAGTTCTTC
D gene: .; J gene: TRBJ1-1; V gene: TRBV7-2; clone size: few; CDR3 protein: CASSLAGVGRAEAFF; CDR3 DNA: TGTGCCAGCAGCTTAGCGGGGGTGGGTCGGGCTGAAGCTTTCTTT
D gene: .; J gene: TRBJ2-5; V gene: TRBV20-1; clone size: many; CDR3 protein: CSAEGGLSRESQETQYF; CDR3 DNA: TGCAGTGCGGAGGGTGGGCTAAGTCGGGAAAGCCAAGAGACCCAGTACTTC
D gene: .; J gene: TRBJ2-7; V gene: TRBV6-5; clone size: .; CDR3 protein: CASSYGGTETKQYF; CDR3 DNA: TGTGCCAGCAGTTACGGGGGGACAGAGACTAAGCAGTACTTC
D gene: .; J gene: TRBJ1-5; V gene: TRBV27; clone size: few; CDR3 protein: CASSLYSVDNQPQHF; CDR3 DNA: TGTGCCAGCAGTTTATACTCGGTCGACAATCAGCCCCAGCATTTT
D gene: .; J gene: TRBJ2-3; V gene: TRBV5-6; clone size: many; CDR3 protein: CASSSAGSTDTQYF; CDR3 DNA: TGTGCCAGCAGCTCGGCGGGGAGCACAGATACGCAGTATTTT
D gene: TRBD2; J gene: TRBJ2-7; V gene: TRBV9; clone size: .; CDR3 protein: CASSKSGSGPYEQYF; CDR3 DNA: TGTGCCAGCAGCAAAAGCGGGAGCGGACCCTACGAGCAGTACTTC
D gene: .; J gene: TRBJ1-3; V gene: TRBV4-1; clone size: .; CDR3 protein: CASSQPDGIGNTIYF; CDR3 DNA: TGCGCCAGCAGCCAGCCGGACGGTATCGGAAACACCATATATTTT
D gene: TRBD1; J gene: TRBJ1-4; V gene: TRBV7-9; clone size: few; CDR3 protein: CAREGADEKLFF; CDR3 DNA: TGTGCCAGAGAGGGGGCTGACGAAAAACTGTTTTTT
D gene: TRBD1; J gene: TRBJ1-1; V gene: TRBV5-1; clone size: .; CDR3 protein: CASSSHPGQGEKSTEAFF; CDR3 DNA: TGCGCCAGCAGCTCACACCCGGGACAGGGGGAAAAATCCACTGAAGCTTTCTTT
D gene: .; J gene: TRBJ2-3; V gene: TRBV5-1; clone size: .; CDR3 protein: CASSLAMVTVVSTDTQYF; CDR3 DNA: TGCGCCAGCAGCTTGGCCATGGTGACAGTAGTTAGCACAGATACGCAGTATTTT
D gene: TRBD1; J gene: TRBJ2-7; V gene: TRBV5-1; clone size: few; CDR3 protein: CASSLDRGAPREQYF; CDR3 DNA: TGCGCCAGCAGCTTGGACAGGGGGGCCCCTCGCGAGCAGTACTTC
D gene: .; J gene: TRBJ2-6; V gene: TRBV6-2/TRBV6-3; clone size: many; CDR3 protein: CASSGASGANVLTF; CDR3 DNA: TGTGCCAGCAGTGGGGCTTCTGGGGCCAACGTCCTGACTTTC
D gene: .; J gene: TRBJ2-3; V gene: TRBV2; clone size: many; CDR3 protein: CASTLRDLTDTQYF; CDR3 DNA: TGTGCCAGCACCTTGCGGGACCTCACAGATACGCAGTATTTT
D gene: TRBD1; J gene: TRBJ1-5; V gene: TRBV7-2; clone size: few; CDR3 protein: CASSDSGTANQPQHF; CDR3 DNA: TGTGCCAGCAGCGACTCCGGGACAGCGAATCAGCCCCAGCATTTT
D gene: TRBD1; J gene: TRBJ2-5; V gene: TRBV7-7; clone size: .; CDR3 protein: CASSLDRGQETQYF; CDR3 DNA: TGTGCTAGCAGCTTAGACAGGGGACAAGAGACCCAGTACTTC
D gene: .; J gene: TRBJ2-7; V gene: TRBV20-1; clone size: hyperexpanded; CDR3 protein: CSARDGRRHRQDEQYF; CDR3 DNA: TGCAGTGCTAGAGATGGAAGGAGACACCGGCAGGACGAGCAGTACTTC